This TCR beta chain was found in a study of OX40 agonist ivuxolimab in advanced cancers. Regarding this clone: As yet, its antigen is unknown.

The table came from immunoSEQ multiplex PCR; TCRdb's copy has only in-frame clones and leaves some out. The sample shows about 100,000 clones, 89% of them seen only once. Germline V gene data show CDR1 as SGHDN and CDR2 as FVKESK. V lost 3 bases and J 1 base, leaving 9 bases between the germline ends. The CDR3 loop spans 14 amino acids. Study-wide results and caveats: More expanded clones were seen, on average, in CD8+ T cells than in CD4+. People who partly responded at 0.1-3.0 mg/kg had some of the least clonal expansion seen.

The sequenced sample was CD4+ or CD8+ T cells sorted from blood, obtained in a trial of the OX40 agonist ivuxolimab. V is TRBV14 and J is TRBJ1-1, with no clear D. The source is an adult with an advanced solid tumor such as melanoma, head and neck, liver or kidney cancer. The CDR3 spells CASSQSQPNTEAFF. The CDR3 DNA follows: TGTGCCAGCAGCCAGTCACAGCCGAACACTGAAGCTTTCTTT.